The 14 T cell receptor beta chains below all came from one sample that was sequenced in a study of T cells after yellow fever vaccination. TCRdb reprocessed the 5' RACE reads via MiXCR and lists one record per CDR3 protein. The sample has roughly 62,000 distinct CDR3 sequences; more than 5.5% are singletons. The source material was CD8+ T cells sorted from PBMCs, sampled on the day of the first yellow fever vaccination. The receptors come from a man between 18 and 29 years old who received the YFV17D yellow fever vaccine.

This clonotype was counted many times. V is TRBV4-1 and J is TRBJ1-2, with D possibly TRBD1 on 5 matching bases. The CDR3 length is 18 residues. Germline lookup yields CDR1 MGHRA and CDR2 YSYEKL. Trimming removed 1 base at V and 4 bases at J, with 22 bases between. The CDR3 nucleotides are TGCGCCAGCAGCCAAGGTGGAGGGACTCACCTAGATGGCTATGGCTACACCTTC. As protein: CASSQGGGTHLDGYGYTF.

This clonotype was counted ten times or more. The chain has TRBV7-9 and TRBJ1-1; 8 bases align to TRBD1. This CDR3 contains 15 residues. Unmatched junction bases numbered 11, after V lost 3 bases and J lost 8 bases. Per germline, CDR1 SEHNR and CDR2 FQNEAQ (reference sequence). The CDR3, as DNA: TGTGCCAGCAGCTTGGACCGGACAGGGTCAAAAGAAGCTTTCTTT. Its translation: CASSLDRTGSKEAFF.

This clonotype came up a few times. V and J are TRBV25-1 and TRBJ2-3, with D unclear. V lost 3 bases and J lost 6, with 7 bases in between. Looked up from germline, CDR1 is MGHDK and CDR2 is SYGVNS. The CDR3 has 12 amino acids. CDR3 region: CASSDVNDTQYF. The CDR3 nucleotides are TGTGCCAGCAGTGACGTAAACGATACGCAGTATTTT. The full variable domain, completed using reference TRBV25-1 and TRBJ2-3, is EADIYQTPRYLVIGTGKKITLECSQTMGHDKMYWYQQDPGMELHLIHYSYGVNSTEKGDLSSESTVSRIRTEHFPLTLESARPSHTSQYLCASSDVNDTQYFGPGTRLTVL.

J is TRBJ1-1 and V is TRBV30; D ambiguous. CDR1 and CDR2 (germline): GTSNPN, SVGIG (reference sequence). V was shortened by 0 bases and J by 5 bases, with 13 bases between the two germline ends. The CDR3 has 14 residues. The CDR3 protein is CAWSVPGRVTEAFF. The CDR3 region has the DNA TGTGCCTGGAGTGTACCGGGGAGAGTAACTGAAGCTTTCTTT.

Notes on this clonotype: This may stem from a read error, because a much larger clone lies one nucleotide away. This rearrangement joins TRBV7-3 to TRBJ1-6; D possibly corresponds to TRBD1 (5 bases). This CDR3 comprises 14 residues. In germline, CDR1 is SGHTA, CDR2 FQGTGA. The CDR3 here is CASSHGTWNSPIHF. The CDR3 region has the DNA TGTGCCAGCAGTCATGGGACGTGGAATTCACCCATCCACTTT.

This clonotype was found many times. This chain joins TRBV7-3 and TRBJ2-2, with D maybe TRBD2 (5 bases). V lost 5 bases, J lost 1 base, and 14 bases lay in between. The CDR3 runs to 16 residues. Per germline, CDR1 SGHTA and CDR2 FQGTGA. CDR3 protein: CASSPFGELNTGELFF. In DNA form, the CDR3 reads TGTGCCAGCAGCCCCTTCGGGGAGCTGAACACCGGGGAGCTGTTTTTT.

This clonotype was found many times. The chain joins TRBV7-9 to TRBJ2-5, with 7 bases lining up with TRBD2. Losses at the gene ends were 5 bases for V and 4 bases for J; bases not matched to a gene: 10. From germline, CDR1 is SEHNR and CDR2 FQNEAQ (reference sequence). CDR3 size: 15 residues. CDR3 DNA: TGTGCCAGCAGCCCCCCTCCTGCGGGGGTAGAGACCCAGTACTTC. Encoded protein: CASSPPPAGVETQYF.

V gene TRBV7-2 combines with J gene TRBJ1-2; D gene uncertain. The CDR3 covers 10 residues. The germline gives CDR1 SGHTA, CDR2 FQGNSA. V was clipped by 9 bases and J by 6 bases, with 8 bases between them. CDR3 loop: CAREIDGYTF. The CDR3 DNA sequence: TGTGCCAGAGAGATCGATGGCTACACCTTC.

The count of this clonotype is one. A much larger clone sits a single nucleotide away, making a read error possible. This rearrangement joins TRBV7-9 to TRBJ2-2; 7 bases map to TRBD2. This CDR3 is 16 amino acids long. The germline V gene has CDR1 SEHNR and CDR2 FQNEAQ (reference sequence). The CDR3 DNA reads TGTGACAGCAGCTCCATGAGGACTAGGAGTACCGGGGAGCTGTTTTTT. This encodes CDSSSMRTRSTGELFF.

The rearrangement uses TRBV24-1 and TRBJ2-5; 7 nucleotides agree with TRBD1. Trimming at V came to 3 bases and at J to 0 bases, leaving 3 bases not matched to a gene. CDR1 and CDR2 from the germline V gene are KGHDR and SFDVKD. The CDR3 extends over 15 amino acids. The CDR3 loop reads CATSDGDSYQETQYF. In nucleotides, the CDR3 is TGTGCCACCAGTGATGGGGACAGCTACCAAGAGACCCAGTACTTC.

This clonotype was counted at least ten times. The chain joins TRBV6-5 to TRBJ2-3; either TRBD1 or TRBD2 may fit D (5 bases each). The germline V gene encodes CDR1 MNHEY and CDR2 SVGAGI. The CDR3 totals 15 residues. Between the trimmed V and J ends, which lost 6 bases and 2 bases, there was a span of 15 bases. The CDR3 protein is CASRQDGGNTDTQYF. The CDR3 DNA sequence: TGTGCCAGCAGACAGGACGGAGGAAACACAGATACGCAGTATTTT.

In this sample, this clonotype turned up a few times. The rearrangement uses TRBV28 and TRBJ1-4, with a possible D match to TRBD1 (6 bases). V was clipped by 6 bases and J by 8 bases, with 16 bases between them. CDR1 and CDR2 (germline): MDHEN, SYDVKM. The CDR3 consists of 14 residues. CDR3 residues: CASRRVGGWEKLFF. The DNA for the CDR3 is TGTGCCAGCAGACGAGTAGGGGGTTGGGAAAAACTGTTTTTT.

The chain recombines TRBV29-1 with TRBJ2-5, with D hard to call. V was shortened by 0 bases and J by 4 bases, with 12 bases between the two germline ends. Germline V CDR1 and CDR2: SQVTM, ANQGSEA. The CDR3 runs to 14 residues. CDR3 in DNA: TGCAGCGTTGAAGATGGGCGCCGATCAGAGACCCAGTACTTC. Translated, it gives CSVEDGRRSETQYF. The whole variable domain, filled in from reference TRBV29-1 and TRBJ2-5, reads SAVISQKPSRDICQRGTSLTIQCQVDSQVTMMFWYRQQPGQSLTLIATANQGSEATYESGFVIDKFPISRPNLTFSTLTVSNMSPEDSSIYLCSVEDGRRSETQYFGPGTRLLVL.

This clonotype was detected many times. The chain carries TRBV6-5 and TRBJ2-7; a possible D gene is TRBD1 (5 bases). In germline, CDR1 is MNHEY, CDR2 SVGAGI. V was clipped by 10 bases and J by 5 bases, with 12 bases between them. CDR3 length: 11 amino acids. The CDR3 nucleotides are TGTGCCACCGACAGTCACCACGAGCAGTACTTC. Translated, it gives CATDSHHEQYF.